This T cell receptor (beta chain) was captured by sequencing in a study of CD8 T cells in ankylosing spondylitis. Germline V gives CDR1 MGHRA, CDR2 YSYEKL. CDR3 length equals 16 residues. The ends lost 4 bases at V and 2 bases at J; junction bases unmatched: 6. Preparation of TCR beta libraries was done by quantitative 5'-RACE with molecular barcodes. TCRdb re-derived calls from the 5' RACE reads in MiXCR, one entry per CDR3 protein. The sample lists approximately 220,000 distinct CDR3 sequences, 20% to 30% occurring once. Whole-study findings and limits: Clones linked with disease were CD8+ and fairly uncommon in the peripheral blood.

Comments on this clonotype: Its antigen is unidentified.

The chain carries TRBV4-1 and TRBJ2-5; 11 bases line up with TRBD2. This TCR came from a male donor with ankylosing spondylitis or in good health (not recorded which). Source material: blood, either unsorted or a sorted T cell fraction (not recorded which). The DNA for the CDR3 is TGCGCCAGCAGCCGAGGACTAGCGGGCGCGCAAGAGACCCAGTACTTC. Its translation: CASSRGLAGAQETQYF.